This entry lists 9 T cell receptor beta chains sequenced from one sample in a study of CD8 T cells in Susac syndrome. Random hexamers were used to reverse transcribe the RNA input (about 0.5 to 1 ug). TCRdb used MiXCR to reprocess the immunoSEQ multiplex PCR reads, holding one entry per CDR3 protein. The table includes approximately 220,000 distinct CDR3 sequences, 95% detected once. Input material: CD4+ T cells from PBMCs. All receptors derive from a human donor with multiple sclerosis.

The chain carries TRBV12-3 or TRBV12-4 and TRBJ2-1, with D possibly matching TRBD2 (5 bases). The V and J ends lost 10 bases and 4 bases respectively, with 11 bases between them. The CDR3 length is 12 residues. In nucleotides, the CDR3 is TGTGCCACCCGGAGCGGTTACAATGAGCAGTTCTTC. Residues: CATRSGYNEQFF.

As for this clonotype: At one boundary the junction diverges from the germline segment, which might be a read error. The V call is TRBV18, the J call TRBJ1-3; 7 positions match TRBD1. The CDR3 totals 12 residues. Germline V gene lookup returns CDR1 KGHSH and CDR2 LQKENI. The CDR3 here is CASSSTGAHTDF. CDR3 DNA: TGTGCCAGCTCGTCCACAGGGGCCCATACGGATTTT.

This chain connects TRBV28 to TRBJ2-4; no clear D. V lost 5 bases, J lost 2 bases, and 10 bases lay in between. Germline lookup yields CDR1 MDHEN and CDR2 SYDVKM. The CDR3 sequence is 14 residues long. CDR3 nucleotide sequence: TGTGCCAGCAGTCCCTTGGGGACCAAAAACATTCAGTACTTC. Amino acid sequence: CASSPLGTKNIQYF.

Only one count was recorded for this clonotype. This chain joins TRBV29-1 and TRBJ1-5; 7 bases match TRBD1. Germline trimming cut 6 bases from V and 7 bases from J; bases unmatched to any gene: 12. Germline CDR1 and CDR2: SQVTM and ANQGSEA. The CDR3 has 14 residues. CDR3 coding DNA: TGCAGCGTGGCACCGGGAGCAGGGGGACAGCCCCAGCATTTT. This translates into CSVAPGAGGQPQHF.

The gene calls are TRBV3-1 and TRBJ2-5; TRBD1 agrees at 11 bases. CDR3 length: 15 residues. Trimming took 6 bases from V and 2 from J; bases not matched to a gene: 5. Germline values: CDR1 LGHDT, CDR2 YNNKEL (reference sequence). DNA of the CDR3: TGTGCCAGCAGAACGGGACAGGGGGTTCAAGAGACCCAGTACTTC. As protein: CASRTGQGVQETQYF.

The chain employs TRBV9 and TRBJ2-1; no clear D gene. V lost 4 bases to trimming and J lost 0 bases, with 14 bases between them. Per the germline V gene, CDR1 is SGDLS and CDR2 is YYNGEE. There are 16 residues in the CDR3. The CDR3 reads CASSLRVIASYNEQFF. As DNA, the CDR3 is TGTGCCAGCAGCTTACGGGTCATAGCCTCCTACAATGAGCAGTTCTTC.

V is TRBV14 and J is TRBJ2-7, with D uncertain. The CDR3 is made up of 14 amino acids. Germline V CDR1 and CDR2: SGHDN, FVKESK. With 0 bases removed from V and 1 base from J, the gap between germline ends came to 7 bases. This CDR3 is CASSQEVRSYEQYF. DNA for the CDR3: TGTGCCAGCAGCCAAGAAGTCAGGTCCTACGAGCAGTACTTC. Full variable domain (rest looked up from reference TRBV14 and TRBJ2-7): EAGVTQFPSHSVIEKGQTVTLRCDPISGHDNLYWYRRVMGKEIKFLLHFVKESKQDESGMPNNRFLAERTGGTYSTLKVQPAELEDSGVYFCASSQEVRSYEQYFGPGTRLTVT.

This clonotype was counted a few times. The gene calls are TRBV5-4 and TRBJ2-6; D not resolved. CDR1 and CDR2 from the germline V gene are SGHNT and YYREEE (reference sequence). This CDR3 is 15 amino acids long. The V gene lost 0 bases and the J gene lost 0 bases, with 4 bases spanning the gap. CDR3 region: CASSLDLSGANVLTF. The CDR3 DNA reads TGTGCCAGCAGCTTGGATCTCTCTGGGGCCAACGTCCTGACTTTC.

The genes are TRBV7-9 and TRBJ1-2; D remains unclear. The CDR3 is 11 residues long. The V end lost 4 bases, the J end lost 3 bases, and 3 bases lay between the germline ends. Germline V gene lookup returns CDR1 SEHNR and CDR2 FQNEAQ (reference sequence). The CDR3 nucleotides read TGTGCCAGCAGCTCAGACTATGGCTACACCTTC. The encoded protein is CASSSDYGYTF.